Below are 2 T cell receptor beta chains sequenced from a single sample in a study of T cell repertoires in cytomegalovirus infection. TCRdb processed the reads anew with MiXCR; each CDR3 protein has one entry. This table has approximately 400,000 distinct CDR3 sequences, 31% appearing once. Input material: PBMCs. The source is a human donor in good health (CMV status not recorded). Some clones in this sample may be carry-over from other donors' samples.

The chain couples TRBV20-1 to TRBJ2-5; a possible D gene is TRBD1 (5 bases). This CDR3 contains 13 residues. Germline CDR1 reads DFQATT; CDR2 reads SNEGSKA (reference sequence). V lost 5 bases to trimming and J lost 6 bases, with 16 bases between them. The CDR3 loop reads CSAVHRILKTQYF. The CDR3 coding sequence is TGCAGTGCTGTACACAGGATCCTAAAGACCCAGTACTTC.

This clonotype was counted between two and nine times. The V gene is TRBV15, the J gene TRBJ2-1; perhaps TRBD2 as D (5 bases). CDR1 and CDR2 (germline): LNHNV, YYDKDF (reference sequence). This CDR3 comprises 16 residues. The germline V and J ends were trimmed by 0 bases and 4 bases, with 13 bases remaining between them. DNA for the CDR3: TGTGCCACCAGCAGAGATCGAGGGCGGCCATACAATGAGCAGTTCTTC. Protein: CATSRDRGRPYNEQFF.